This entry describes one T cell receptor (beta chain). This record comes from a study of blood T cell repertoires in COVID-19. Across the whole study: The United States, Italy and Spain supplied acute and convalescent COVID-19 samples.

Enrollment of patients from Seattle took place during active infection, with longitudinal follow-up. Original handling: Nucleated cell counts were estimated from reference gene primer amplification. This table comes from immunoSEQ multiplex PCR, and its TCRdb copy is limited to in-frame clones, with some not included. From that table come the V and J calls and clone size; the DNA was used to work out D and trimming. The sample yields under 400,000 clones, roughly nine tenths seen once. The germline V gene encodes CDR1 MNHEY and CDR2 SVGAGI. The CDR3 spans 14 residues. J gave up 2 bases and V 5 bases, and 3 bases lay outside the gene matches.

The sample was peripheral blood. The sequence was obtained from a woman aged 60-70 years with COVID-19, enrolled during active disease. The rearrangement uses TRBV6-5 and TRBJ1-1, with 9 bases that match TRBD1. In nucleotides, the CDR3 is TGTGCCAGCAGTCTGACAGGGGGTAACACTGAAGCTTTCTTT. Residues: CASSLTGGNTEAFF.